One and the same sample provided the 25 T cell receptor beta chains below, sequenced in a study of cytomegalovirus exposure and HLA in healthy donors. PCR primers comprised 60 Vbeta and 13 Jbeta primers. Profiled with immunoSEQ multiplex PCR; TCRdb holds only in-frame clones, not every one. The data hold 70,000 to 90,000 clones, with 63% observed a single time. Sequencing used PBMCs. Every receptor here comes from a woman aged 40-49 years in good health and CMV-seropositive.

This rearrangement joins TRBV7-2 to TRBJ1-1, with a weak D call TRBD1 (6 bases). V shed 2 bases and J shed 0 bases, with 10 bases lying between them. Germline V gives CDR1 SGHTA, CDR2 FQGNSA. The CDR3 is 15 amino acids. CDR3 region: CASSLYQGLNTEAFF. CDR3 sequence (DNA): TGTGCCAGCAGCTTATATCAGGGGCTGAACACTGAAGCTTTCTTT. Full variable domain (outside the CDR3, taken from reference TRBV7-2 and TRBJ1-1): GAGVSQSPSNKVTEKGKDVELRCDPISGHTALYWYRQSLGQGLEFLIYFQGNSAPDKSGLPSDRFSAERTGGSVSTLTIQRTQQEDSAVYLCASSLYQGLNTEAFFGQGTRLTVV.

CDR3 protein: CASSGTSGRANEQFF. CDR3 in DNA: TGTGCCAGCAGCGGTACTAGCGGGAGGGCCAATGAGCAGTTCTTC. V is TRBV9 and J is TRBJ2-1, with 13 bases aligning to TRBD2. CDR3 length: 15 residues. Trimming cost V 3 bases and J 6 bases; bases outside gene matches: 3. CDR1 and CDR2 (germline): SGDLS, YYNGEE.

The V gene is TRBV27, the J gene TRBJ2-7, with D tentatively TRBD1 (6 bases). Looked up from germline, CDR1 is MNHEY and CDR2 is SMNVEV (reference sequence). The CDR3 extends over 15 amino acids. V was clipped by 7 bases and J by 3 bases, with 19 bases between them. The chain's CDR3 is CASILGSRDNYEQYF. The CDR3 bases are TGTGCCAGCATCTTAGGGAGCCGGGACAACTACGAGCAGTACTTC.

This chain connects TRBV19 to TRBJ1-2, with D unresolved. Trimming shortened V by 3 bases and J by 5 bases, and 10 bases separated the two germline ends. Germline CDR1 LNHDA, CDR2 SQIVND (reference sequence). The CDR3 totals 13 residues. This CDR3 reads CASSIATLYGYTF. The CDR3 nucleotides are TGTGCCAGTAGTATTGCCACACTATATGGCTACACCTTC.

This clone has just a few counts. This chain's CDR3 is CASSVAAGLEQYF. CDR3 sequence (DNA): TGTGCCAGCAGCGTAGCGGCAGGGCTCGAGCAGTACTTC. V is TRBV9 and J is TRBJ2-7; D perhaps matches TRBD1 (5 bases). The CDR3 sequence is 13 residues long. CDR1 SGDLS and CDR2 YYNGEE come from the germline V gene. Trimming stripped 0 bases from V and 6 bases from J, with 10 bases between.

This chain uses TRBV7-9 with TRBJ2-2, with 7 bases lining up with TRBD2. The CDR3 consists of 17 residues. From germline, CDR1 is SEHNR and CDR2 FQNEAQ (reference sequence). V lost 10 bases, J lost 4 bases, and 18 bases stayed unmatched. For the CDR3, the DNA is TGTGCCACGACGCCGGGACTATCCCCCGAGTTCACCGGGGAGCTGTTTTTT. Its protein product is CATTPGLSPEFTGELFF.

V is TRBV2 and J is TRBJ2-2; D remains unclear. CDR3 length equals 13 residues. In germline, CDR1 is SNHLY, CDR2 FYNNEI. Trimming pared 4 bases from V and 8 bases from J, leaving 11 bases between. The CDR3 sequence is CASSGPSRGELFF. The CDR3 bases are TGTGCCAGCAGTGGCCCCTCGCGGGGGGAGCTGTTTTTT. Full variable domain (remainder filled in from reference TRBV2 and TRBJ2-2): EPEVTQTPSHQVTQMGQEVILRCVPISNHLYFYWYRQILGQKVEFLVSFYNNEISEKSEIFDDQFSVERPDGSNFTLKIRSTKLEDSAMYFCASSGPSRGELFFGEGSRLTVL.

This clone turned up a few times. The V and J genes are TRBV11-2 and TRBJ2-5; 14 nucleotides align to TRBD2. The CDR3 is made up of 19 amino acids. From germline, CDR1 is SGHAT and CDR2 FQNNGV. Trimming cost V 5 bases and J 2 bases; bases outside gene matches: 13. The CDR3 spells CASSNPGLAGAWWQETQYF. The CDR3 DNA follows: TGTGCCAGCAGCAATCCGGGACTAGCGGGAGCCTGGTGGCAAGAGACCCAGTACTTC.

This clone has a handful of counts. The rearrangement uses TRBV10-2 and TRBJ2-7; D remains unclear. The CDR3 spans 13 residues. The germline V gene encodes CDR1 WSHSY and CDR2 SAAADI. V dropped 4 bases and J dropped 1 base, with 8 bases sitting between them. The CDR3 region is CASSGANSYEQYF. The CDR3 coding sequence is TGCGCCAGCAGTGGGGCCAATTCCTACGAGCAGTACTTC.

This clone was found once. The chain employs TRBV28 and TRBJ1-2; 11 positions agree with TRBD1. The CDR3 length is 13 residues. After removal of 4 bases from V and 8 bases from J, the junction contained 3 bases not matched to a gene. Germline V gene data show CDR1 as MDHEN and CDR2 as SYDVKM. CDR3 sequence: CASSSGQGGGYTF. For the CDR3, the DNA is TGTGCCAGCAGTTCGGGACAGGGGGGCGGCTACACCTTC.

CDR3 bases: TGCGCCAGCAGCCCCGTCGAGGGCACTGAAGCTTTCTTT. Amino acids: CASSPVEGTEAFF. The rearrangement uses TRBV5-1 and TRBJ1-1; D unresolved. The V end was cut by 4 bases, the J end by 4 bases, with 11 bases between. The length of the CDR3 is 13 residues. The germline gives CDR1 SGHRS, CDR2 YFSETQ.

Only a few counts were recorded for this clone. V usage is TRBV28 and J usage is TRBJ2-7; possibly TRBD2 for D (6 bases). Germline lookup yields CDR1 MDHEN and CDR2 SYDVKM. The CDR3 length is 11 residues. Trimming removed 6 bases at V and 5 bases at J, with 8 bases between. The CDR3 protein is CASSPGDEQYF. The CDR3 coding sequence is TGTGCCAGCAGCCCGGGAGACGAGCAGTACTTC.

The V call is TRBV7-3, the J call TRBJ1-1; D call uncertain. Trimming cost V 4 bases and J 3 bases, with 9 bases left between them. The CDR3 consists of 13 residues. Germline V CDR1 and CDR2: SGHTA, FQGTGA. CDR3 amino acids: CASSSYPDTEAFF. The CDR3 DNA reads TGTGCCAGCAGCTCTTATCCGGACACTGAAGCTTTCTTT.

The chain carries TRBV10-3 and TRBJ2-7; 7 nucleotides line up with TRBD2. Germline V gene lookup returns CDR1 ENHRY and CDR2 SYGVKD. CDR3 length: 19 amino acids. Losses at the gene ends were 5 bases for V and 0 bases for J; bases not matched to a gene: 19. CDR3 protein: CAISPSAGLSIEGSYEQYF. The CDR3 nucleotides are TGTGCCATCAGTCCCTCAGCGGGGCTCTCTATTGAGGGCTCCTACGAGCAGTACTTC.

V is TRBV28 and J is TRBJ2-7, with TRBD1 matching over 7 bases. Unmatched junction bases numbered 10, after V lost 6 bases and J lost 2 bases. The V gene's germline CDR1 is MDHEN and CDR2 SYDVKM. The CDR3 length is 15 residues. The CDR3 coding sequence is TGTGCCAGCAGCACCCGGGACAGCCCGCCCTACGAGCAGTACTTC. Its protein product is CASSTRDSPPYEQYF.

This clone was picked up a small number of times. The chain recombines TRBV4-3 with TRBJ2-5; 11 positions match TRBD2. The length of the CDR3 is 18 residues. Germline V gene data show CDR1 as LGHNA and CDR2 as YSLEER. Unmatched junction bases numbered 11, after V lost 0 bases and J lost 5 bases. The CDR3 region is CASSQEPSTSGSPETQYF. The CDR3 DNA sequence: TGCGCCAGCAGCCAAGAGCCCTCTACTAGCGGGAGCCCTGAGACCCAGTACTTC.

The chain couples TRBV5-1 to TRBJ1-1; 7 bases fit TRBD1. This CDR3 is 12 amino acids long. V was pared by 4 bases and J by 12 bases, with 9 bases of the junction left unmatched. From germline, CDR1 is SGHRS and CDR2 YFSETQ. The CDR3 reads CASSPGSGQTFF. The CDR3 DNA reads TGCGCCAGCAGCCCCGGATCGGGACAGACTTTCTTT. Full variable domain (rest looked up from reference TRBV5-1 and TRBJ1-1): KAGVTQTPRYLIKTRGQQVTLSCSPISGHRSVSWYQQTPGQGLQFLFEYFSETQRNKGNFPGRFSGRQFSNSRSEMNVSTLELGDSALYLCASSPGSGQTFFGQGTRLTVV.

The chain has TRBV7-2 and TRBJ2-1; 7 positions agree with TRBD2. V was pared by 2 bases and J by 8 bases, with 6 bases of the junction left unmatched. Germline V lookup: CDR1 SGHTA, CDR2 FQGNSA. The CDR3 is 14 residues long. CDR3 sequence reads: CASSLFGRVDEQFF. In nucleotides, the CDR3 is TGTGCCAGCAGCTTATTTGGGAGGGTCGATGAGCAGTTCTTC.

Comment on this clone: One end of the junction does not line up with germline, which may come from a read error. This rearrangement joins TRBV9 to TRBJ1-4, with D unclear. CDR1 SGDLS and CDR2 YYNGEE come from the germline V gene. The CDR3 totals 13 residues. This chain's CDR3 is CTSSVGPGEKLFF. CDR3 sequence (DNA): TGTACCAGCAGCGTCGGCCCGGGGGAAAAACTGTTTTTT.

The rearrangement links TRBV13 to TRBJ2-1, with a weak D call TRBD1 (6 bases). The germline V gene has CDR1 PRHDT and CDR2 FYEKMQ (reference sequence). This CDR3 is 16 amino acids long. The germline V and J ends were trimmed by 4 bases and 5 bases, with 18 bases remaining between them. The chain's CDR3 is CASSSRLDSANNEQFF. CDR3 nucleotide sequence: TGTGCCAGCAGCTCACGCTTGGACAGCGCTAACAATGAGCAGTTCTTC. Full variable domain (rest looked up from reference TRBV13 and TRBJ2-1): AAGVIQSPRHLIKEKRETATLKCYPIPRHDTVYWYQQGPGQDPQFLISFYEKMQSDKGSIPDRFSAQQFSDYHSELNMSSLELGDSALYFCASSSRLDSANNEQFFGPGTRLTVL.

The chain recombines TRBV19 with TRBJ2-3, with 9 positions matching TRBD1. CDR1 LNHDA and CDR2 SQIVND come from the germline V gene (reference sequence). The V gene end was trimmed by 6 bases and the J gene end by 0 bases; junction bases not matched to a gene: 7. The CDR3 contains 16 residues. The CDR3 loop is CASRRSGTGSTDTQYF. The CDR3 nucleotides read TGTGCCAGTAGGCGATCCGGGACAGGGAGCACAGATACGCAGTATTTT.

The chain has TRBV5-4 and TRBJ2-3; no firm D call. V lost 6 bases to trimming and J lost 4 bases, with 15 bases between them. The CDR3 has 14 amino acids. Germline-derived CDR1 and CDR2 are SGHNT and YYREEE (reference sequence). This CDR3 reads CASTAELAADTQYF. Here the CDR3 DNA reads TGTGCCAGCACCGCCGAGTTGGCGGCAGATACGCAGTATTTT.

The chain combines TRBV19 with TRBJ2-3; no clear D gene. The V end lost 0 bases, the J end lost 0 bases, and 13 bases lay between the germline ends. CDR3 size: 17 residues. Per germline, CDR1 LNHDA and CDR2 SQIVND (reference sequence). In nucleotides, the CDR3 is TGTGCCAGTAGTATAGATCCCCCCCGGAGTAGCACAGATACGCAGTATTTT. Amino acid sequence: CASSIDPPRSSTDTQYF. The full variable domain, with the rest looked up from reference TRBV19 and TRBJ2-3, is DGGITQSPKYLFRKEGQNVTLSCEQNLNHDAMYWYRQDPGQGLRLIYYSQIVNDFQKGDIAEGYSVSREKKESFPLTVTSAQKNPTAFYLCASSIDPPRSSTDTQYFGPGTRLTVL.

CDR3 region: CASSVLAQREKLFF. Written as DNA, the CDR3 is TGTGCCAGCAGTGTCCTGGCACAACGTGAAAAACTGTTTTTT. The chain carries TRBV28 and TRBJ1-4; no reliable D call. Trimming left V 5 bases short and J 7 bases short, with 14 bases between. The germline gives CDR1 MDHEN, CDR2 SYDVKM. The CDR3 loop spans 14 amino acids.

The chain is built from TRBV12-5 and TRBJ2-5; 15 bases match TRBD2. CDR3 length: 19 residues. The germline V gene encodes CDR1 LGHNT and CDR2 FRNRAP. Trimming removed 0 bases from V and 5 bases from J; junction bases left unmatched: 10. The CDR3 region is CASGLVLGTSGRCWETQYF. The CDR3 nucleotides read TGTGCTAGTGGTTTGGTACTAGGGACTAGCGGGAGGTGTTGGGAGACCCAGTACTTC.